These T cell receptor beta chains were read from a single sample in a study of shared clonotypes between healthy human individuals. Libraries were prepared by immunoSEQ multiplex PCR; TCRdb keeps only in-frame clonotypes and omits some of them. Of some 1,600,000 clones listed, 95% to 99% were seen once; the top ten hold about 0.45%. The specimen sequenced was naive CD4+ T cells sorted from blood. These receptors all come from a man aged 25-45 years in good health. CDR3s leave out the opening cysteine and the closing phenylalanine or tryptophan.

CDR3aa	v_gene	j_gene
ASSFGASTSNYGYT	TRBV5-1	TRBJ1-2
ATQPLAGVRYNEQF	TRBV28	TRBJ2-1
ASSVTGGYEYGYT	TRBV25-1	TRBJ1-2
AISGTGEMETQY	TRBV10-3	TRBJ2-5
ASSDRWKSYEQY	TRBV2	TRBJ2-7
ASSSGPIYGYT	TRBV5-1	TRBJ1-2
ASSLGQDFYGYT	TRBV5-4	TRBJ1-2
ASSLAATGGSWGQPQH	TRBV7-2	TRBJ1-5
ASTVAGANADTQY	TRBV19	TRBJ2-3
ASRLGPGAGELF	TRBV2	TRBJ2-2
ATSGLYEQY	TRBV28	TRBJ2-7
ASSSHPGGRAAYNEQF	TRBV7-6	TRBJ2-1
ASSLEGSETQY	TRBV5-1	TRBJ2-5
ASSRLAGVAGNEQF	TRBV2	TRBJ2-1
ASSLQGTETQY	TRBV5-6	TRBJ2-5
ASSASPGHEKLF	TRBV11-2	TRBJ1-4
ASSVGLAGVEETQY	TRBV9	TRBJ2-5
ASSYRWDYRKETQY	TRBV6-5	TRBJ2-5
ASSVATGPGEKLF	TRBV9	TRBJ1-4
ASSTPPYEQY	TRBV5-1	TRBJ2-7
SVGPPGGRETQY	TRBV29-1	TRBJ2-5
ASSLTGASSYEQY	TRBV27	TRBJ2-7
ASSFSQGALGETQY	TRBV19	TRBJ2-5
ASSPRLSGANVLT	TRBV11-2	TRBJ2-6
ASTRGSTDTQY	TRBV9	TRBJ2-3
ASSLPPGGESGRYNEQF	TRBV7-3	TRBJ2-1
ASSTPSEQY	TRBV28	TRBJ2-7
ASSYSISADREAF	TRBV6-6	TRBJ1-1
ASSLIPPAGGPNEQF	TRBV7-9	TRBJ2-1
ASSVESGANVLT	TRBV2	TRBJ2-6
SVEGGAGPEETQY	TRBV29-1	TRBJ2-5
ASIDGQAGYEQY	TRBV5-6	TRBJ2-7
ASSDIGNTQY	TRBV2	TRBJ2-3
ASSPLTGSTDTQY	TRBV28	TRBJ2-3
ASSPGTGTGELF	TRBV18	TRBJ2-2
ASSRDRAYEQY	TRBV5-5	TRBJ2-7
ASSLRDASYNEQF	TRBV14	TRBJ2-1
ASSPPWTPNTEAF	TRBV19	TRBJ1-1
ASSTWGGQETQY	TRBV27	TRBJ2-5
SVEEVAGDTEAF	TRBV29-1	TRBJ1-1
ASSVVAGLEQF	TRBV9	TRBJ2-1
ASSYNRDSSNYGYT	TRBV6-5	TRBJ1-2